These 24 T cell receptor beta chains originate from one sample sequenced in a study of cytomegalovirus exposure and HLA in healthy donors. PCR employed 60 Vbeta and 13 Jbeta primers. This table comes from immunoSEQ multiplex PCR, and its TCRdb copy is limited to in-frame clones, with some not included. The sample lists about 160,000 clones, about 85% occurring once. Input material: PBMCs. These receptors were taken from a man aged 18-30 years in good health and CMV-seropositive.

This clone was seen only once. V and J are TRBV10-3 and TRBJ1-1, with TRBD1 identical over 8 bases. The junction had 4 bases not matched to a gene; V was cut back by 6 bases and J by 4 bases. This CDR3 comprises 13 residues. From germline, CDR1 is ENHRY and CDR2 SYGVKD. This CDR3 is CAIRQGVGTEAFF. CDR3 bases: TGTGCCATCAGACAGGGGGTCGGCACTGAAGCTTTCTTT.

This clone turned up a few times. The chain carries TRBV6-1 and TRBJ1-6; D is unresolved. V lost 4 bases and J lost 3, with 10 bases in between. Germline assignment: CDR1 MNHNS and CDR2 SASEGT. This CDR3 region has 15 residues. The CDR3 DNA sequence: TGTGCCAGCAGTGGGAGGGTTTTCTATAATTCACCCCTCCACTTT. It codes for CASSGRVFYNSPLHF.

J is TRBJ2-1 and V is TRBV7-3; 9 bases are a match to TRBD2. The junction had 7 bases not matched to a gene; V was cut back by 6 bases and J by 7 bases. CDR1 is SGHTA, CDR2 FQGTGA, per germline. The CDR3 totals 14 residues. As DNA, the CDR3 is TGTGCCAGCAGTCTTCATGCGGGGGGGAATGAGCAGTTCTTC. Its translation: CASSLHAGGNEQFF.

This sequence joins TRBV7-8 and TRBJ1-2; D possibly corresponds to TRBD1 (6 bases). The V end was cut by 3 bases, the J end by 2 bases, with 13 bases between. This CDR3 has 15 amino acids. Per germline, CDR1 SGHVS and CDR2 FQNEAQ. CDR3 DNA: TGTGCCAGCAGCTTGTCCGCAGGGGCCAACTATGGCTACACCTTC. Residues: CASSLSAGANYGYTF.

The chain links TRBV27 to TRBJ2-1; 8 bases are shared with TRBD1. The CDR3 is 15 residues long. Trimming removed 2 bases from V and 10 bases from J; junction bases left unmatched: 10. CDR1 and CDR2 from the germline V gene are MNHEY and SMNVEV (reference sequence). The CDR3 is CASSLQDRALEEQFF. DNA of the CDR3: TGTGCCAGCAGTTTACAGGACAGGGCACTGGAAGAGCAGTTCTTC.

This clone was seen once. The J gene is TRBJ2-1, the V gene TRBV27, with 9 bases identical to TRBD2. The CDR3 loop spans 15 amino acids. CDR1 and CDR2 (germline): MNHEY, SMNVEV (reference sequence). The V segment lost 3 bases and the J segment 7 bases; nucleotides outside the gene matches: 7. CDR3 region: CASSFAGGRRNEQFF. The CDR3 nucleotides read TGTGCCAGCAGTTTCGCGGGGGGGCGTCGGAATGAGCAGTTCTTC.

The chain combines TRBV2 with TRBJ1-2, with TRBD1 matching over 9 bases. CDR3 size: 13 residues. The ends lost 6 bases at V and 4 bases at J; junction bases unmatched: 3. Germline lookup yields CDR1 SNHLY and CDR2 FYNNEI. In DNA, the CDR3 is TGTGCCAGCAGCCTGGACAGGGGCTATGGCTACACCTTC. This sequence encodes CASSLDRGYGYTF.

CDR3 nucleotide sequence: TGTGCCAGCAGCTTAGCGACTATCAGTCACGGGGAGCTGTTTTTT. Amino acids: CASSLATISHGELFF. The chain couples TRBV7-2 to TRBJ2-2; possible D gene TRBD2, 5 bases. Trimming took 0 bases from V and 7 from J, leaving 12 bases between them. This CDR3 has 15 residues. Germline V gene sequence: CDR1 SGHTA, CDR2 FQGNSA.

This clone was recorded only once. The gene calls are TRBV15 and TRBJ1-3; D remains ambiguous. Germline V CDR1 and CDR2: LNHNV, YYDKDF (reference sequence). V lost 0 bases, J lost 0 bases, and 21 bases lay in between. The CDR3 loop spans 20 amino acids. In DNA form, the CDR3 reads TGTGCCACCAGCAGAGATCACCCCCCCCACGTTGCAGTCTCTGGAAACACCATATATTTT. This sequence encodes CATSRDHPPHVAVSGNTIYF.

This clone was detected a few times. V is TRBV4-2 and J is TRBJ2-7; D is possibly TRBD2 (6 bases). V shed 8 bases and J shed 5 bases, with 19 bases lying between them. The CDR3 consists of 14 residues. CDR1 is LGHNA, CDR2 YNFKEQ, per germline. The CDR3 coding sequence is TGTGCCAGCTCGGCAGCGGGCGGACGGGACGAGCAGTACTTC. Translating it yields CASSAAGGRDEQYF.

This clone was observed a single time. The rearrangement links TRBV25-1 to TRBJ1-2, with D possibly matching TRBD1 (5 bases). Per the germline V gene, CDR1 is MGHDK and CDR2 is SYGVNS. The CDR3 has 13 residues. Trimming left V 4 bases short and J 8 bases short, with 14 bases between. The DNA for the CDR3 is TGTGCCAGCAGTGTCGACCCCGGGGGAGGCTACACCTTC. Its protein is CASSVDPGGGYTF.

Concerning this clone: One end of the junction fails to match germline, which may point to a read error. The chain links TRBV5-6 to TRBJ2-1; D is perhaps TRBD1 (6 bases). Germline V lookup: CDR1 SGHDT, CDR2 YYEEEE. CDR3 length: 15 amino acids. The CDR3 loop reads CASTSIGSDSAGVIF. In nucleotides, the CDR3 is TGTGCCAGCACCTCCATCGGGTCTGACAGCGCAGGGGTGATCTTC.

The count of this clone is one. The CDR3 region is CASSLLPVYGYTF. The DNA of the CDR3 is TGCGCCAGCAGCTTGCTCCCAGTCTATGGCTACACCTTC. The J gene is TRBJ1-2, the V gene TRBV5-1; D remains unclear. CDR1 is SGHRS and CDR2 is YFSETQ in the germline V gene. Trimming took 1 base from V and 4 from J, leaving 8 bases between them. The CDR3 has 13 residues.

CDR3 bases: TGTGCCAGCAGAGGCCCGGCCCAGGGGAGCGGTGAAGCTTTCTTT. Translated: CASRGPAQGSGEAFF. The rearrangement joins TRBV6-6 to TRBJ1-1; D may be TRBD1 (6 bases). V was pared by 6 bases and J by 7 bases, with 21 bases between. The CDR3 sequence is 15 residues long. Germline V gives CDR1 MNHNY, CDR2 SVGAGI (reference sequence).

This clone was recorded only once. This chain connects TRBV6-5 to TRBJ1-3; unclear D gene. This CDR3 contains 13 residues. Trimming pared 7 bases from V and 0 bases from J, leaving 7 bases between. Looked up from germline, CDR1 is MNHEY and CDR2 is SVGAGI. CDR3 bases: TGTGCCAGCACGGGGAGCTCTGGAAACACCATATATTTT. It yields the protein CASTGSSGNTIYF.

The J gene is TRBJ2-1, the V gene TRBV11-2, with D maybe TRBD1 (7 bases). The CDR3 sequence is 18 residues long. Trimming took off 0 bases at V and 2 bases at J, with 17 bases between the two ends. CDR1 and CDR2 from the germline V gene are SGHAT and FQNNGV. The DNA of the CDR3 is TGTGCCAGCAGCTTAGATGGAGGGGGCATTACGGCCTACAATGAGCAGTTCTTC. Translating gives CASSLDGGGITAYNEQFF.

This clone was detected once. The chain joins TRBV27 to TRBJ2-7, with TRBD1 matching over 8 bases. CDR3 size: 13 residues. Germline CDR1 is MNHEY and CDR2 is SMNVEV (reference sequence). V lost 8 bases, J lost 6 bases, and 9 bases stayed unmatched. The CDR3 here is CASFRQGPGEQYF. Here the CDR3 DNA reads TGTGCCAGCTTTCGACAGGGGCCTGGCGAGCAGTACTTC.

J is TRBJ2-6 and V is TRBV5-1, with TRBD1 identical over 8 bases. Germline CDR1 SGHRS, CDR2 YFSETQ. With 4 bases clipped from V and 2 bases from J, the junction kept 2 bases outside the gene matches. The CDR3 length is 15 residues. The DNA of the CDR3 is TGCGCCAGCAGCCCCAGGGGGCCTGGGGCCAACGTCCTGACTTTC. It codes for CASSPRGPGANVLTF.

The chain carries TRBV5-1 and TRBJ2-5; TRBD2 matches 8 bases. The last part of the DNA fits TRBJ2-7 better; the J call may be wrong. CDR3 length: 15 amino acids. Germline V lookup: CDR1 SGHRS, CDR2 YFSETQ. The CDR3 DNA is TGCGCCAGCAGCCCGGGGGGGCGGGAGCTCTACGAGCAGTACTTC. Encoded protein: CASSPGGRELYEQYF.

This clone came up once. This sequence joins TRBV11-2 and TRBJ2-3; 9 bases are shared with TRBD1. The CDR3 runs 16 residues. The V gene's germline CDR1 is SGHAT and CDR2 FQNNGV. The junction had 8 bases not matched to a gene; V was cut back by 4 bases and J by 3 bases. The CDR3 reads CASSSGQGLPTDTQYF. Here the CDR3 DNA reads TGTGCCAGCAGCTCGGGACAGGGCCTACCTACAGATACGCAGTATTTT.

The chain recombines TRBV7-9 with TRBJ2-1; D remains ambiguous. V lost 1 base, J lost 7 bases, and 8 bases lay in between. The germline CDR1 and CDR2 sequences are SEHNR and FQNEAQ (reference sequence). The length of the CDR3 is 13 residues. The CDR3 loop reads CASSLDPSNEQFF. The CDR3 nucleotides read TGTGCCAGCAGCTTAGACCCCAGTAATGAGCAGTTCTTC.

V is TRBV5-1 and J is TRBJ2-5; the match to TRBD1 covers 7 bases. Germline lookup yields CDR1 SGHRS and CDR2 YFSETQ. V was pared by 0 bases and J by 2 bases, with 1 base of the junction left unmatched. This CDR3 has 14 residues. CDR3 sequence (DNA): TGCGCCAGCAGCTTGGACAGGGGACAAGAGACCCAGTACTTC. This codes for CASSLDRGQETQYF.

For the CDR3, the DNA is TGTGCCAGCAGTCCGCGAGGGACTAATGAAAAACTGTTTTTT. It yields the protein CASSPRGTNEKLFF. The chain employs TRBV6-6 and TRBJ1-4; D is uncertain. Trimming shortened V by 5 bases and J by 2 bases, and 9 bases separated the two germline ends. The length of the CDR3 is 14 residues. Germline-derived CDR1 and CDR2 are MNHNY and SVGAGI (reference sequence).

V usage is TRBV11-2 and J usage is TRBJ2-1, with 9 nucleotides matching TRBD2. Trimming at V came to 4 bases and at J to 7 bases, leaving 5 bases not matched to a gene. From germline, CDR1 is SGHAT and CDR2 FQNNGV. The CDR3 runs 14 residues. CDR3 in amino acids: CASSSRGGINEQFF. In DNA form, the CDR3 reads TGTGCCAGCAGCTCGCGGGGGGGCATAAATGAGCAGTTCTTC.